These 30 T cell receptor beta chains came from one sample sequenced in a study of T cells expressing NK-cell markers. TCRdb reprocessed the 5' RACE reads and reports one entry per CDR3 protein, with no DNA. The sample's table shows around 260,000 distinct CDR3 sequences. Sequenced: blood T cells: a sorted CD56 or NKG2C T cell subset, CD4+ or CD8+ T cells, or bulk PBMC T cells (not recorded which). The receptors originated from a woman between 18 and 69 years old in good health.

The chain is built from TRBV7-2 and TRBJ2-2; TCRdb's assignment of TRBD1 cannot be checked, as there is no DNA. The CDR3 runs to 16 residues. The germline gives CDR1 SGHTA, CDR2 FQGNSA. The CDR3 sequence is CASSPIATGGSGELFF.

This chain links TRBV7-9 with TRBJ1-1; the D call from TCRdb, TRBD1, cannot be confirmed without DNA. There are 17 residues in the CDR3. The germline CDR1 and CDR2 sequences are SEHNR and FQNEAQ (reference sequence). CDR3 residues: CASSRDERDFMNTEAFF.

The rearrangement links TRBV12-3 or TRBV12-4 to TRBJ2-3; TCRdb's D call of TRBD2 is untestable without DNA. The CDR3 totals 15 residues. The CDR3 region is CASSLRGGHGDTQYF.

V gene TRBV5-1 combines with J gene TRBJ2-3. Germline values: CDR1 SGHRS, CDR2 YFSETQ. The CDR3 sequence is 16 residues long. CDR3 amino acids: CASSLVVSTSTDTQYF. The full variable domain, its missing parts supplied by reference TRBV5-1 and TRBJ2-3, is KAGVTQTPRYLIKTRGQQVTLSCSPISGHRSVSWYQQTPGQGLQFLFEYFSETQRNKGNFPGRFSGRQFSNSRSEMNVSTLELGDSALYLCASSLVVSTSTDTQYFGPGTRLTVL.

This rearrangement joins TRBV6-4 to TRBJ2-3. The CDR3 runs to 16 residues. Germline values: CDR1 MRHNA, CDR2 SNTAGT. The CDR3 sequence: CASSDEGTTTTDTQYF.

The rearrangement links TRBV20-1 to TRBJ2-7; TCRdb picks TRBD1, but there is no DNA to check that call. In germline, CDR1 is DFQATT, CDR2 SNEGSKA (reference sequence). This CDR3 is 15 amino acids long. CDR3: CSARAATRTTYEQYF.

This chain connects TRBV27 to TRBJ2-1; without DNA, the TCRdb call of TRBD2 cannot be checked. Per germline, CDR1 MNHEY and CDR2 SMNVEV (reference sequence). This CDR3 is 17 amino acids long. CDR3 amino acids: CASSGLQGRGGYNEQFF.

The V gene is TRBV30, the J gene TRBJ2-3; checking the TCRdb D call of TRBD2 is not possible without DNA. CDR3 length: 13 amino acids. Germline loops: CDR1 GTSNPN, CDR2 SVGIG (reference sequence). Here the CDR3 reads CALAGPSTDTQYF. The full variable domain, with the rest looked up from reference TRBV30 and TRBJ2-3, is SQTIHQWPATLVQPVGSPLSLECTVEGTSNPNLYWYRQAAGRGLQLLFYSVGIGQISSEVPQNLSASRPQDRQFILSSKKLLLSDSGFYLCALAGPSTDTQYFGPGTRLTVL.

The rearrangement uses TRBV25-1 and TRBJ2-1; the TRBD2 assignment by TCRdb is unverifiable without DNA. The CDR3 is 17 amino acids. CDR1 is MGHDK, CDR2 SYGVNS, per germline. CDR3 amino acids: CASSETILAGGGDEQFF.

V usage is TRBV5-1 and J usage is TRBJ2-3; the TCRdb call, TRBD1, lacks DNA for checking. CDR1 is SGHRS, CDR2 YFSETQ, per germline. There are 15 residues in the CDR3. The CDR3 sequence is CASSLNRGPVDTQYF.

Here the CDR3 reads CSAWDSPYNEQFF. The chain recombines TRBV20-1 with TRBJ2-1; TCRdb names TRBD2, which stays unverified in the absence of DNA. CDR1 DFQATT and CDR2 SNEGSKA come from the germline V gene (reference sequence). CDR3 size: 13 residues.

The chain recombines TRBV5-1 with TRBJ1-5. The germline V gene has CDR1 SGHRS and CDR2 YFSETQ. The CDR3 has 15 amino acids. This CDR3 reads CASSFNSGSNQPQHF.

V usage is TRBV24-1 and J usage is TRBJ2-5; TCRdb lists TRBD2, though no DNA is available to test this call. The CDR3 is made up of 11 amino acids. The germline gives CDR1 KGHDR, CDR2 SFDVKD. CDR3 sequence reads: CATSGEGTQYF.

The chain couples TRBV20-1 to TRBJ1-6; TCRdb selects TRBD1, and the lack of DNA leaves this call unchecked. This CDR3 contains 16 residues. The V gene's germline CDR1 is DFQATT and CDR2 SNEGSKA (reference sequence). The CDR3 protein is CSARTSTGSYNSPLHF.

The chain combines TRBV12-3 or TRBV12-4 with TRBJ2-5; without DNA, the TCRdb call of TRBD1 cannot be checked. The CDR3 runs 13 residues. The CDR3 sequence is CASSSYSGKTQYF.

This rearrangement joins TRBV15 to TRBJ2-1; TCRdb proposes TRBD2, but this gene call is untestable without DNA. The CDR3 is 16 amino acids. Per germline, CDR1 LNHNV and CDR2 YYDKDF (reference sequence). The CDR3 protein is CATSRSGLAGDGEQFF.

The V and J genes are TRBV6-2 or TRBV6-3 and TRBJ2-3; TCRdb proposes TRBD2, but this gene call is untestable without DNA. Germline values: CDR1 MNHEY, CDR2 SVGEGT. The CDR3 sequence is 15 residues long. The CDR3 loop is CASSKGLAGTDTQYF.

The rearrangement uses TRBV10-3 and TRBJ2-2; TCRdb selects TRBD2, and the lack of DNA leaves this call unchecked. The CDR3 is 16 residues long. Germline V gene sequence: CDR1 ENHRY, CDR2 SYGVKD. The CDR3 here is CAIRNPAGGVTGELFF.

The chain has TRBV29-1 and TRBJ1-4. Germline V gene lookup returns CDR1 SQVTM and CDR2 ANQGSEA. The CDR3 is made up of 11 amino acids. The CDR3 is CSVEDREKLFF.

The rearrangement links TRBV28 to TRBJ1-2; the D gene TCRdb calls, TRBD1, cannot be checked with no DNA. The length of the CDR3 is 13 residues. Germline CDR1 is MDHEN and CDR2 is SYDVKM. CDR3 protein: CASSSTPDYGYTF.

This sequence joins TRBV5-6 and TRBJ2-3; TCRdb picks TRBD1, but there is no DNA to check that call. Germline V gene sequence: CDR1 SGHDT, CDR2 YYEEEE. The CDR3 is made up of 15 amino acids. The CDR3 protein is CASSVYRGPTDTQYF.

The V call is TRBV12-3 or TRBV12-4, the J call TRBJ2-3; TCRdb's assignment of TRBD2 cannot be checked, as there is no DNA. The CDR3 loop spans 14 amino acids. CDR3 protein: CASSPGGARDTQYF.

The chain combines TRBV6-1 with TRBJ1-1; the TCRdb D gene call, TRBD1, has no DNA to confirm it. The CDR3 extends over 12 amino acids. CDR1 and CDR2 from the germline V gene are MNHNS and SASEGT. CDR3 sequence reads: CASARDGTEAFF.

The J gene is TRBJ2-3, the V gene TRBV12-3 or TRBV12-4; TCRdb proposes TRBD2, but this gene call is untestable without DNA. This CDR3 is 14 amino acids long. CDR3: CASRGARVTDTQYF.

The V and J genes are TRBV12-3 or TRBV12-4 and TRBJ2-6; with no DNA, the TCRdb D assignment of TRBD1 cannot be verified. The CDR3 length is 15 residues. CDR3: CASTSWDSGANVLTF.

The genes are TRBV5-1 and TRBJ2-7; the D call of TRBD1 rests on TCRdb alone, since no DNA is present to check it. The CDR3 totals 15 residues. Per germline, CDR1 SGHRS and CDR2 YFSETQ. CDR3 protein: CASSARQGTSYEQYF.

The chain is built from TRBV28 and TRBJ1-2; no DNA is available, so the TRBD1 call from TCRdb remains unchecked. CDR3 length: 13 residues. Germline V lookup: CDR1 MDHEN, CDR2 SYDVKM. The CDR3 protein is CASRLTGPYGYTF.

The chain links TRBV6-5 to TRBJ2-1; TCRdb returns TRBD2, unconfirmable since there is no DNA. The CDR3 loop spans 15 amino acids. Germline lookup yields CDR1 MNHEY and CDR2 SVGAGI. The CDR3 sequence is CASSLRRDSYNEQFF.

J is TRBJ2-5 and V is TRBV7-2; TCRdb calls TRBD1, which cannot be checked without DNA. This CDR3 is built from 14 residues. Germline assignment: CDR1 SGHTA and CDR2 FQGNSA. This chain's CDR3 is CASSTQGIGETQYF.

The chain recombines TRBV7-3 with TRBJ2-1; TCRdb reports TRBD2, a call that lacks DNA to check it against. Germline V gene data show CDR1 as SGHTA and CDR2 as FQGTGA. The CDR3 sequence is 15 residues long. This chain's CDR3 is CASSPRASGYNEQFF.